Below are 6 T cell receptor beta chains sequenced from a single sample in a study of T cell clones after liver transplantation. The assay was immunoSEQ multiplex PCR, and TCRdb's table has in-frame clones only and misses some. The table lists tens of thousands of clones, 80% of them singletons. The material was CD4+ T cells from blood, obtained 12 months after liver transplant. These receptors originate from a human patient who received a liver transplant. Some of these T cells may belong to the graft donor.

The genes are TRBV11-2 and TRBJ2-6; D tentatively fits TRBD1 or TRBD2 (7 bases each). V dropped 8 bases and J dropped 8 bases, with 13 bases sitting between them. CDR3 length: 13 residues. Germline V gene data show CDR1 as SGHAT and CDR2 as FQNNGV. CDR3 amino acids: CASCRGGPNVLTF. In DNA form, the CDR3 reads TGTGCCAGCTGCAGGGGGGGGCCCAACGTCCTGACTTTC.

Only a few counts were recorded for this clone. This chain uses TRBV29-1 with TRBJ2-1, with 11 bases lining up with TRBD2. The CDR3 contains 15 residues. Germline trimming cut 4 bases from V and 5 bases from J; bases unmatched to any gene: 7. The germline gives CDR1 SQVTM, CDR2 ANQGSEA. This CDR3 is CSVASLAGGDNEQFF. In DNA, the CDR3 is TGCAGCGTTGCCTCGTTAGCGGGAGGGGACAATGAGCAGTTCTTC.

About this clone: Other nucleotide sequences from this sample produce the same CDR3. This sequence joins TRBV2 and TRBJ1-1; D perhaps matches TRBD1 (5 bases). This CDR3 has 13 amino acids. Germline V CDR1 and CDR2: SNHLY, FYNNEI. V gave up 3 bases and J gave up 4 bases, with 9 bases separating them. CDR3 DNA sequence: TGTGCCAGCAGTGAGGGGGTCGGCACTGAAGCTTTCTTT. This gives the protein CASSEGVGTEAFF. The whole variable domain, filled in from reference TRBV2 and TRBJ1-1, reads EPEVTQTPSHQVTQMGQEVILRCVPISNHLYFYWYRQILGQKVEFLVSFYNNEISEKSEIFDDQFSVERPDGSNFTLKIRSTKLEDSAMYFCASSEGVGTEAFFGQGTRLTVV.

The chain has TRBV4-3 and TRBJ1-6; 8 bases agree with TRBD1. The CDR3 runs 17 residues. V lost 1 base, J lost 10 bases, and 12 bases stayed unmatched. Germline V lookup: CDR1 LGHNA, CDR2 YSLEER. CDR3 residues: CASSQVPGGYKGSPLHF. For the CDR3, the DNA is TGCGCCAGCAGCCAAGTCCCAGGGGGCTACAAAGGATCACCCCTCCACTTT.

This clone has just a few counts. The CDR3 DNA reads TGTGCCAGTAGTCCTCGGACAGGGGGCTCCTACGAGCAGTACTTC. It yields the protein CASSPRTGGSYEQYF. The genes are TRBV19 and TRBJ2-7; 10 bases are shared with TRBD1. V was pared by 5 bases and J by 0 bases, with 4 bases of the junction left unmatched. The CDR3 covers 15 residues. Germline CDR1 and CDR2: LNHDA and SQIVND (reference sequence).

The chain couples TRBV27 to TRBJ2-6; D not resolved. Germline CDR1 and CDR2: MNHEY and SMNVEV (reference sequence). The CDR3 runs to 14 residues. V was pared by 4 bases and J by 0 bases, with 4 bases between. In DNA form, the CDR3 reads TGTGCCAGCAGTTCCGGCTCTGGGGCCAACGTCCTGACTTTC. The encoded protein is CASSSGSGANVLTF. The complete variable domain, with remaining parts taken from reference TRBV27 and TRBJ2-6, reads EAQVTQNPRYLITVTGKKLTVTCSQNMNHEYMSWYRQDPGLGLRQIYYSMNVEVTDKGDVPEGYKVSRKEKRNFPLILESPSPNQTSLYFCASSSGSGANVLTFGAGSRLTVL.